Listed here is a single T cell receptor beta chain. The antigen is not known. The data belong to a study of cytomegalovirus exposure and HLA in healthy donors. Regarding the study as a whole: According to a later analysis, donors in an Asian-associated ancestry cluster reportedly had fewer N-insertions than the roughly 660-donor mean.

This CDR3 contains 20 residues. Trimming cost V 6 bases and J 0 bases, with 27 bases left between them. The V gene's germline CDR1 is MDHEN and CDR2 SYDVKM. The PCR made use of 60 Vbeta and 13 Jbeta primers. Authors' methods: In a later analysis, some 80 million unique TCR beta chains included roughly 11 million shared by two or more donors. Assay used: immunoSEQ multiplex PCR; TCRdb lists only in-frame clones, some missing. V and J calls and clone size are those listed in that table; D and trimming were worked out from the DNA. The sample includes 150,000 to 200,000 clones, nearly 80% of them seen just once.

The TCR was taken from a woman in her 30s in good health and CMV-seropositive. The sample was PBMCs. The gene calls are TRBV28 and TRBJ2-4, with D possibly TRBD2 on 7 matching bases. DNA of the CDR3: TGTGCCAGCAGGGGGCTAGGCGGGGGCCTAAAGGGGAAAGCCAAAAACATTCAGTACTTC. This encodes CASRGLGGGLKGKAKNIQYF.